This T cell receptor (beta chain) was profiled in a study of blood T cell repertoires in COVID-19. CDR1 and CDR2 from the germline V gene are ENHRY and SYGVKD. The CDR3 runs 13 residues. Trimming took 6 bases from V and 5 from J; bases not matched to a gene: 1. Profiled with immunoSEQ multiplex PCR; TCRdb holds only in-frame clones, not every one. Of some 180,000 clones in the sample, roughly 76% were seen once. The sequenced sample consisted of peripheral blood. V is TRBV10-3 and J is TRBJ2-1, with 10 bases fitting TRBD1. This clonotype was sampled from a woman between 40 and 50 years old with COVID-19, enrolled during active disease. This chain's CDR3 is CAIRGTGDNEQFF. The CDR3 nucleotides are TGTGCCATCAGGGGGACAGGGGACAATGAGCAGTTCTTC.